The rows below give T cell receptor beta chains drawn from one sample of a study of OX40 agonist ivuxolimab in advanced cancers. Using immunoSEQ multiplex PCR, the repertoire was profiled, and TCRdb retains in-frame clones only, with some absent. This table has tens of thousands of clones, approximately 90% appearing once. The material sequenced was CD4+ or CD8+ T cells sorted from blood, taken in a trial of the OX40 agonist ivuxolimab. These receptors all come from an adult with an advanced solid tumor such as melanoma, head and neck, liver or kidney cancer. The CDR3 runs from the conserved cysteine through the conserved F or W. The order of the fields is clone size, J gene, V gene, D gene, CDR3 protein, CDR3 DNA. A D gene is named only where the DNA matches it firmly. A clone size is listed for some rows: how often the clone was seen (once, few, many), or a class if it is expanded.

NA,TRBJ2-2,TRBV5-1,NA,CASSFPGTGELFF,TGCGCCAGCAGCTTCCCCGGCACCGGGGAGCTGTTTTTT
NA,TRBJ2-7,TRBV5-5,NA,CASSLGRVRYEQYF,TGTGCCAGCAGCTTGGGGAGGGTCCGCTACGAGCAGTACTTC
NA,TRBJ2-7,TRBV19,TRBD1,CASTTGTGTYEQYF,TGTGCCAGTACCACCGGGACAGGGACCTACGAGCAGTACTTC
NA,TRBJ1-2,TRBV9,TRBD1,CASSVRNGTGLLGYTF,TGTGCCAGCAGCGTACGGAACGGGACAGGGCTTCTTGGCTACACCTTC
NA,TRBJ2-1,TRBV2,TRBD2,CASGLAGHNEQFF,TGTGCCAGCGGACTAGCGGGCCACAATGAGCAGTTCTTC
few,TRBJ2-3,TRBV18,TRBD2,CASYPYPSLAGEDTQYF,TGTGCCAGCTATCCATACCCATCACTAGCGGGAGAGGATACGCAGTATTTT
NA,TRBJ1-2,TRBV5-1,NA,CASSSGTAISGYTF,TGCGCCAGCAGCTCTGGGACGGCGATAAGTGGCTACACCTTC
NA,TRBJ2-2,TRBV19,TRBD1,CASIYGTGSGVGELFF,TGTGCCAGTATCTACGGGACAGGGTCGGGTGTCGGGGAGCTGTTTTTT
NA,TRBJ1-4,TRBV4-1,NA,CASSQGSGGFNEKLFF,TGCGCCAGCAGCCAAGGGAGCGGGGGCTTTAATGAAAAACTGTTTTTT
NA,TRBJ2-7,TRBV7-9,TRBD2,CASSLGLAGPYEQYF,TGTGCCAGCAGCTTAGGACTAGCGGGGCCTTACGAGCAGTACTTC
NA,TRBJ2-7,TRBV11-2,TRBD1,CASSNRQGLSKEQYF,TGTGCCAGCAGCAATCGACAGGGGTTGAGTAAAGAGCAGTACTTC
NA,TRBJ1-6,TRBV19,TRBD1,CASSFATGVFNSPLHF,TGTGCCAGTAGTTTCGCAACAGGGGTGTTCAATTCACCCCTCCACTTT
NA,TRBJ2-1,TRBV28,TRBD2,CASSPLAFYNEQFF,TGTGCCAGCAGTCCACTAGCGTTCTACAATGAGCAGTTCTTC
NA,TRBJ2-1,TRBV28,NA,CASTFGLEGLDEQFF,TGTGCCAGCACCTTTGGACTTGAGGGGCTTGATGAGCAGTTCTTC
NA,TRBJ2-7,TRBV27,TRBD1,CASSLGTGVYEQYF,TGTGCCAGCAGTTTGGGTACAGGGGTCTACGAGCAGTACTTC
NA,TRBJ2-2,TRBV15,NA,CATSVPRTVNTGELFF,TGTGCCACCAGCGTTCCCAGGACAGTGAACACCGGGGAGCTGTTTTTT
NA,TRBJ2-1,TRBV14,NA,CASSPRRVGNEQFF,TGTGCCAGCAGCCCTCGCAGGGTCGGAAATGAGCAGTTCTTC
NA,TRBJ1-2,TRBV7-9,TRBD1,CASSSPPSTGDYGYTF,TGTGCCAGCAGCTCTCCCCCTTCTACAGGGGACTATGGCTACACCTTC
NA,TRBJ1-2,TRBV14,NA,CASSQGLDMNYGYTF,TGTGCCAGCAGCCAAGGTTTAGATATGAACTATGGCTACACCTTC
NA,TRBJ1-2,TRBV7-9,TRBD1,CASSSPRDRGKNYGYTF,TGTGCCAGCAGCTCACCCCGGGACAGGGGGAAAAACTATGGCTACACCTTC
NA,TRBJ2-1,TRBV5-6,NA,CASSLGQLNEQFF,TGTGCCAGCAGCTTGGGACAGCTCAATGAGCAGTTCTTC
NA,TRBJ1-1,TRBV6-5,NA,CATRTPNTEAFF,TGTGCCACCCGAACTCCGAACACTGAAGCTTTCTTT
medium-sized,TRBJ2-7,TRBV4-3,NA,CASSQEPPLARYEQYF,TGCGCCAGCAGCCAAGAGCCCCCACTCGCTCGCTACGAGCAGTACTTC
few,TRBJ1-5,TRBV4-1,NA,CASSQDRGREKPQHF,TGCGCCAGCAGCCAAGATCGGGGCAGGGAAAAGCCCCAGCATTTT
few,TRBJ2-2,TRBV5-6,NA,CASSKRWDRNTGELFF,TGTGCCAGCAGCAAAAGGTGGGACCGCAACACCGGGGAGCTGTTTTTT
NA,TRBJ2-1,TRBV7-9,TRBD2,CASSSGRAYNEQFF,TGTGCCAGCAGTAGCGGGAGGGCCTACAATGAGCAGTTCTTC
NA,TRBJ2-2,TRBV5-4,TRBD2,CATCWYSGRANTGELFF,TGTGCCACATGCTGGTATAGCGGGAGAGCAAACACCGGGGAGCTGTTTTTT
NA,TRBJ2-7,TRBV16,NA,CASSQGVAGDPYEQYF,TGTGCCAGCAGCCAGGGGGTGGCAGGGGATCCCTACGAGCAGTACTTC
NA,TRBJ2-3,TRBV9,NA,CASSAERSRRASTDTQYF,TGTGCCAGCAGCGCAGAACGAAGCAGACGAGCTAGCACAGATACGCAGTATTTT
NA,TRBJ2-7,TRBV29-1,NA,CSVEGEAYEQYF,TGCAGCGTTGAAGGGGAGGCCTACGAGCAGTACTTC
NA,TRBJ1-1,TRBV7-9,NA,CASSPSRSINTEAFF,TGTGCCAGCAGCCCCAGCAGGTCGATTAACACTGAAGCTTTCTTT
NA,TRBJ2-5,TRBV28,NA,CASSLSGRVETQYF,TGTGCCAGCAGTTTGTCCGGGCGGGTAGAGACCCAGTACTTC
once,TRBJ2-1,TRBV27,TRBD2,CASSPGLASHEQFF,TGTGCCAGCAGCCCGGGACTAGCTAGCCATGAGCAGTTCTTC
NA,TRBJ2-5,TRBV7-9,NA,CASSQTTRRQETQYF,TGTGCCAGCAGCCAGACGACTAGGCGGCAAGAGACCCAGTACTTC
NA,TRBJ1-5,TRBV4-1,NA,CASSQGNQPQHF,TGCGCCAGCAGCCAAGGGAATCAGCCCCAGCATTTT
NA,TRBJ1-2,TRBV27,TRBD1,CASSTSTGAIYGYTF,TGTGCCAGCAGCACGTCCACAGGGGCGATCTATGGCTACACCTTC
NA,TRBJ2-2,TRBV19,NA,CASSIRPLVTRAGELFF,TGTGCCAGTAGTATCCGCCCCCTAGTTACTCGCGCCGGGGAGCTGTTTTTT
NA,TRBJ2-5,TRBV9,NA,CASSLHDSQETQYF,TGTGCCAGCAGCTTACACGATTCCCAAGAGACCCAGTACTTC
NA,TRBJ2-5,TRBV7-9,TRBD1,CASSPITTGGGETQYF,TGTGCCAGCAGTCCCATCACGACAGGGGGCGGGGAGACCCAGTACTTC
NA,TRBJ1-2,TRBV6-1,TRBD1,CASSEPGRGQSYGYTF,TGTGCCAGCAGTGAACCAGGTAGGGGACAGTCCTATGGCTACACCTTC
NA,TRBJ1-5,TRBV19,TRBD1,CASSMGTGGFPNSNQPQHF,TGTGCCAGTAGTATGGGGACAGGGGGCTTTCCGAATAGCAATCAGCCCCAGCATTTT
NA,TRBJ1-1,TRBV7-9,NA,CASSLQGDTEAFF,TGTGCCAGCAGCTTACAAGGAGACACTGAAGCTTTCTTT
NA,TRBJ2-2,TRBV14,NA,CASSSNPNTGELFF,TGTGCCAGCAGCTCGAACCCCAACACCGGGGAGCTGTTTTTT
NA,TRBJ1-2,TRBV4-1,NA,CASSPATTADYGYTF,TGCGCCAGCAGCCCGGCGACGACAGCCGACTATGGCTACACCTTC
NA,TRBJ2-3,TRBV4-1,TRBD1,CASSPQGQTDTQYF,TGCGCCAGCAGCCCCCAGGGACAGACAGATACGCAGTATTTT
NA,TRBJ2-7,TRBV27,NA,CASSSSQGDSGREQYF,TGTGCCAGCAGTTCTTCTCAGGGCGATTCTGGCCGCGAGCAGTACTTC
NA,TRBJ1-4,TRBV7-9,TRBD1,CASSQTGDSNEKLFF,TGTGCCAGCAGCCAAACAGGGGATTCTAATGAAAAACTGTTTTTT
NA,TRBJ1-1,TRBV5-1,NA,CASAALGVGNTEAFF,TGCGCCAGCGCTGCCCTGGGGGTGGGGAACACTGAAGCTTTCTTT